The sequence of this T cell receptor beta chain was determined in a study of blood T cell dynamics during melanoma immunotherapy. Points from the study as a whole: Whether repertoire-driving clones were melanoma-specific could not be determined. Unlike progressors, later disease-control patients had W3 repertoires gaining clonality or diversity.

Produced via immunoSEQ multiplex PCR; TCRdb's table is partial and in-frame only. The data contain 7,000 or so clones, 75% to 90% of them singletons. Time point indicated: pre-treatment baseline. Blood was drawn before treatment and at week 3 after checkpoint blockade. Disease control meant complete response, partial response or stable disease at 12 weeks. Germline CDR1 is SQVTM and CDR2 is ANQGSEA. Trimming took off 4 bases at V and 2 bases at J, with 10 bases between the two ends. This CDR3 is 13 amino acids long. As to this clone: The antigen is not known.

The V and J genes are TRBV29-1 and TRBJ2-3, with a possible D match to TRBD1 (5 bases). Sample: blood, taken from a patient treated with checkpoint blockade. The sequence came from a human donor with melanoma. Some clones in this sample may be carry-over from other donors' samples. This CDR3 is CSVAAGATDTQYF. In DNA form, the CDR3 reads TGCAGCGTTGCTGCTGGGGCCACAGATACGCAGTATTTT.